This is a list of T cell receptor beta chains from one sample in a study of beta chain features in type 1 diabetes. TCRdb's table, derived via immunoSEQ multiplex PCR, lists solely in-frame clones and lacks some. The table shows around 140,000 clones, with approximately 10% occurring only once. The sequencing sample was made of central memory CD4+ T cells from blood. These receptors were obtained from a woman in her thirties or forties in good health. Both conserved end residues are part of each CDR3. The order of the fields is J gene, clone size, D gene, V gene, CDR3 DNA, CDR3 protein. The D gene is left open where the match is weak. A row's size may be missing; if present it is once, few, many or a size class.

>TRBJ2-5|many|TRBD2|TRBV29-1
TGCAGCGTCTTTTACGGGAGGGCTCAAGAGACCCAGTACTTC
CSVFYGRAQETQYF
>TRBJ1-5|.|TRBD1|TRBV6-1
TGTGCCAGCAGCTTAAATCAGGGGGTCAATCAGCCCCAGCATTTT
CASSLNQGVNQPQHF
>TRBJ1-1|.|.|TRBV12-5
TGTGCTAGTGGAGTCCGGGAGAACACTGAAGCTTTCTTT
CASGVRENTEAFF
>TRBJ2-1|few|TRBD2|TRBV19
TGTGCCAGTGTGAGGACTAGCGGGGGAAATGAGCAGTTCTTC
CASVRTSGGNEQFF
>TRBJ2-3|few|.|TRBV21-1
TGTGCCAGCAGCAAAGACTCCCTAGCGGAGCACACAGATACGCAGTATTTT
CASSKDSLAEHTDTQYF
>TRBJ1-3|.|.|TRBV7-6
TGTGCCAGCAGCTCCCGACCCCAGGGCCCCTCTGGAAACACCATATATTTT
CASSSRPQGPSGNTIYF
>TRBJ2-1|.|TRBD1|TRBV6-6
TGTGCCAGCACTACTCGGACAGGGGGCATCAATGAGCAGTTCTTC
CASTTRTGGINEQFF
>TRBJ2-7|.|.|TRBV2
TGTGCCAGCAGTTCCATCGCGGGGGCCTCCTACGAGCAGTACTTC
CASSSIAGASYEQYF
>TRBJ1-5|.|.|TRBV7-2
TGTGCCAGCAAGGGAGGGAATAGCAATCAGCCCCAGCATTTT
CASKGGNSNQPQHF
>TRBJ2-5|few|.|TRBV7-9
TGTGCCAGCAGCCGCTATTCGGGGGAAGAGACCCAGTACTTC
CASSRYSGEETQYF
>TRBJ2-1|.|TRBD1|TRBV2
TGTAGCTCGGGACAGGGCTACAATGAGCAGTTCTTC
CSSGQGYNEQFF
>TRBJ2-1|.|TRBD2|TRBV5-1
TGCGCCAGCAGCTTCTTCGGGGGGGCGAGCTCCTACAATGAGCAGTTCTTC
CASSFFGGASSYNEQFF
>TRBJ2-7|.|TRBD2|TRBV7-2
TGCGCCAGCAGCCAAGCGCGGGGGGGCCTATCCTACGAGCAGTACTTC
CASSQARGGLSYEQYF
>TRBJ2-7|many|.|TRBV18
TGTGCCAGCTCACGACAGGTTATAGATTCCTCCTACGAGCAGTACTTC
CASSRQVIDSSYEQYF
>TRBJ1-1|few|TRBD1|TRBV7-8
TGTGCCAGCAGCTTCCCGACAGGGGGCCGTAGGGCTTTCTTT
CASSFPTGGRRAFF
>TRBJ1-2|.|TRBD1|TRBV4-1
TGCGCCAGCAGAATGACAGGGGACAGGGGCGGCTACACCTTC
CASRMTGDRGGYTF
>TRBJ2-2|.|.|TRBV6-5
TGTGCCAGCAGTTACTCGACTGTCCGGGGCACCGGGGAGCTGTTTTTT
CASSYSTVRGTGELFF
>TRBJ1-2|few|TRBD1|TRBV5-1
TGCGCCAGCAGCTTGGACAGGGGATCTGGCTACACCTTC
CASSLDRGSGYTF
>TRBJ1-1|few|.|TRBV4-2
TGTGCCAGCAGCGGCCTAGGGGCGAACACTGAAGCTTTCTTT
CASSGLGANTEAFF
>TRBJ1-2|.|.|TRBV7-9
TGTGCCAGCAGCTTGGGGGGGACGGCTGACTATGGCTACACCTTC
CASSLGGTADYGYTF
>TRBJ1-1|.|.|TRBV27
TGTGCCAGCCCGTGGTTGCGGGCCCGGCCCACTGAAGCTTTCTTT
CASPWLRARPTEAFF
>TRBJ1-5|.|.|TRBV11-2
TGTGCCAGCAGCTTAGGTCGGGACACCCCTCAGCCCCAGCATTTT
CASSLGRDTPQPQHF
>TRBJ1-1|few|.|TRBV5-1
TGCGCCAGCAGCCTTGGAAGAGACTATGAAGCTTTCTTT
CASSLGRDYEAFF
>TRBJ2-2|.|TRBD2|TRBV2
TGTGCCAGCAGCATCTTAGCGGGAGAGAACACCGGGGAGCTGTTTTTT
CASSILAGENTGELFF
>TRBJ1-2|once|.|TRBV7-2
TGTGCCAGCAGCCCGTCGTCAGGGCGGAATGGCTACACCTTC
CASSPSSGRNGYTF
>TRBJ1-4|few|TRBD1|TRBV5-4
TGTGCCAGCAGCCTCGGGACAGGGGGCCTCTCCGAAAAACTGTTTTTT
CASSLGTGGLSEKLFF
>TRBJ2-5|few|TRBD2|TRBV4-1
TGCGCCAGCAGCCAAGATTGGCTAGCGGGGGGCGGCAGCACCCAAGAGACCCAGTACTTC
CASSQDWLAGGGSTQETQYF
>TRBJ1-2|.|TRBD1|TRBV5-4
TGTGCCAGCAGCTTGGCCACAGGGGGCTTATATGGCTACACCTTC
CASSLATGGLYGYTF
>TRBJ2-4|many|.|TRBV15
TGTGCCACCAGCAGGGACCAGGGAGGAGAAAACATTCAGTACTTC
CATSRDQGGENIQYF
>TRBJ1-1|few|TRBD1|TRBV11-2
TGTGCCAGCAGCCCCAACAGGGGGCCCGAAGCTTTCTTT
CASSPNRGPEAFF
>TRBJ1-5|many|.|TRBV15
TGTGCCACCAGCAGAGATATCAGTAGCAATCAGCCCCAGCATTTT
CATSRDISSNQPQHF
>TRBJ2-3|few|.|TRBV4-2
TGTGCCAGCAGCCAAGGGGGGGTACGAAGGGATACGCAGTATTTT
CASSQGGVRRDTQYF
>TRBJ1-6|.|.|TRBV5-6
TGTGCCAGCAGCCGAGGGACTGGGGTTGGCTCACCCCTCCACTTT
CASSRGTGVGSPLHF
>TRBJ1-4|few|.|TRBV11-2
TGTGCCAGCAGCTTAGCCGTAAATGAAAAACTGTTTTTT
CASSLAVNEKLFF
>TRBJ2-7|few|.|TRBV6-1
TGTGCCAGCAACCCGGCGGTCGGGAGCGAGCAGTACTTC
CASNPAVGSEQYF
>TRBJ1-5|many|.|TRBV19
TGTGCCAGCCAGAGGGGGAGAGATCAGCCCCAGCATTTT
CASQRGRDQPQHF
>TRBJ2-1|many|.|TRBV6-4
TGTGCCAGCGTATGGGCTGAGCAGTTCTTC
CASVWAEQFF
>TRBJ1-2|few|TRBD1|TRBV5-1
TGCGCCAGCAGCGGGACAGGCGAGTATGGCTACACCTTC
CASSGTGEYGYTF
>TRBJ2-5|.|TRBD2|TRBV27
TGTGCCAGCAGCTCCCATGGGAGGGGCCAAGAGACCCAGTACTTC
CASSSHGRGQETQYF
>TRBJ2-1|few|TRBD2|TRBV11-2
TGTGCCAGCAGCCCCATCGGGACTAGCGGGGGACCCGATGAGCAGTTCTTC
CASSPIGTSGGPDEQFF
>TRBJ2-1|few|TRBD2|TRBV7-2
TGTGCCAGCAGCCCCGCTGGCGGGGGGGCTCGTAATGAGCAGTTCTTC
CASSPAGGGARNEQFF
>TRBJ1-4|.|.|TRBV15
TGTGCCACCAGGCGGGGGATAGGGGAAAAACTGTTTTTT
CATRRGIGEKLFF
>TRBJ2-2|.|.|TRBV6-1
TGTGCCAGCAGTGCCGGGGCGAGGAGCGGGACCGGGGAGCTGTTTTTT
CASSAGARSGTGELFF
>TRBJ1-1|.|.|TRBV10-3
TGTGCCATCAGTACTGGGGAGTACGGGAACACTGAAGCTTTCTTT
CAISTGEYGNTEAFF
>TRBJ2-6|many|.|TRBV9
TGTGCCAGCAGCAGGACAGCGACCTCTGGGGCCAACGTCCTGACTTTC
CASSRTATSGANVLTF
>TRBJ2-2|few|.|TRBV29-1
TGCAGCGTTGGGCCCAAGAACACCGGGGAGCTGTTTTTT
CSVGPKNTGELFF
>TRBJ2-3|once|TRBD2|TRBV7-9
TGTGCCAGCAGCCGAGGACTAGCAGGAGATACGCAGTATTTT
CASSRGLAGDTQYF
>TRBJ1-5|few|.|TRBV2
TGTGCCAGCACGAGGGTAAGGGATCAGCCCCAGCATTTT
CASTRVRDQPQHF
>TRBJ1-4|many|.|TRBV15
TGTGCCACCAGTACAGGGCCCCGTGAAAAACTGTTTTTT
CATSTGPREKLFF
>TRBJ1-2|.|TRBD1|TRBV7-2
TGTGCCAGCAGCAGGGGACAGGGTAATGGCTACACCTTC
CASSRGQGNGYTF
>TRBJ2-7|few|.|TRBV7-2
TGTGCCAGCAGCTTAATAGGACAGCTCGAGCAGTACTTC
CASSLIGQLEQYF
>TRBJ1-4|few|.|TRBV4-2
TGTGCCAGCAGCCAAGAGGGAGGGACTAATGAAAAACTGTTTTTT
CASSQEGGTNEKLFF
>TRBJ2-3|few|TRBD1|TRBV7-2
TGTGCCAGCAGCTTAGTCTCGCCGGGACAGGGGGAAGATACGCAGTATTTT
CASSLVSPGQGEDTQYF
>TRBJ2-7|many|TRBD2|TRBV23-1
TGCGCCAGCAGTCAATCGGCTAGCGGGGGGGCACGGTCCTACGAGCAGTACTTC
CASSQSASGGARSYEQYF
>TRBJ1-6|few|.|TRBV6-5
TGTGCCAGCAGTTCCAACGAGGGAAACTCACCCCTCCACTTT
CASSSNEGNSPLHF